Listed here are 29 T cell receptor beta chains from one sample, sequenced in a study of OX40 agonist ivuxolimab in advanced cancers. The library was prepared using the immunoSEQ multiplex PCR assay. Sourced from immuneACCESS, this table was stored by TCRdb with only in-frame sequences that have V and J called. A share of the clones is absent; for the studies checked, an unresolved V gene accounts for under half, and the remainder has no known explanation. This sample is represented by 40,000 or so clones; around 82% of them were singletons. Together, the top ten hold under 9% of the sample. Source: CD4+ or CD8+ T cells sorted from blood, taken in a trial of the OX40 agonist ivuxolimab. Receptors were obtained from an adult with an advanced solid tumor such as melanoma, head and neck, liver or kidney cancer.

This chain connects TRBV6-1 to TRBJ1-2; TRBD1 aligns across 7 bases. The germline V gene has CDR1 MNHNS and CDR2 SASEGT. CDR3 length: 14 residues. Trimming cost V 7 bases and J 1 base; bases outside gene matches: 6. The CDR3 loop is CASTGTDFNYGYTF. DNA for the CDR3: TGTGCCAGCACCGGGACAGATTTTAACTATGGCTACACCTTC.

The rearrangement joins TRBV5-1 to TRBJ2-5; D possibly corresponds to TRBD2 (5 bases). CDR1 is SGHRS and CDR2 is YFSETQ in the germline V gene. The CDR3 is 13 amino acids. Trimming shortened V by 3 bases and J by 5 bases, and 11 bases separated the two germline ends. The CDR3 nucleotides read TGCGCCAGCAGCTCGTTGGCGGGCGAGACCCAGTACTTC. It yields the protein CASSSLAGETQYF.

CDR3 sequence reads: CASSQAFGVRGQETQYF. Written as DNA, the CDR3 is TGTGCCAGCAGCCAAGCGTTTGGTGTCAGGGGGCAAGAGACCCAGTACTTC. This sequence joins TRBV14 and TRBJ2-5; TRBD1 matches 7 bases. With V trimmed by 1 base and J by 2 bases, 10 bases remained unmatched. The CDR3 consists of 17 residues. Germline-derived CDR1 and CDR2 are SGHDN and FVKESK.

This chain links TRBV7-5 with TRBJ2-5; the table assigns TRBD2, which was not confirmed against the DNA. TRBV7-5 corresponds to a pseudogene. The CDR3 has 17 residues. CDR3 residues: CARRVPSREKRGETQYF. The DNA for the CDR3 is TGTGCCAGAAGGGTGCCGTCGCGGGAGAAGCGCGGAGAGACCCAGTACTTC.

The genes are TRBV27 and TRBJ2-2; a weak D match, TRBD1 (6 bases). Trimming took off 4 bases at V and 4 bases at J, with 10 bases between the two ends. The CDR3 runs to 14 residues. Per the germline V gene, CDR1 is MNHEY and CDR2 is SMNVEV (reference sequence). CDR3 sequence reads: CASSSGHSTGELFF. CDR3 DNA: TGTGCCAGCAGTTCGGGACACAGCACCGGGGAGCTGTTTTTT.

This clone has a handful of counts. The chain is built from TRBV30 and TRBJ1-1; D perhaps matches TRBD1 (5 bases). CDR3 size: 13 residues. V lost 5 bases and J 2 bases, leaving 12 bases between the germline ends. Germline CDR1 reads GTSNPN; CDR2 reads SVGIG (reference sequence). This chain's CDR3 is CAWQGGSNTEAFF. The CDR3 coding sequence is TGTGCCTGGCAGGGAGGATCCAACACTGAAGCTTTCTTT.

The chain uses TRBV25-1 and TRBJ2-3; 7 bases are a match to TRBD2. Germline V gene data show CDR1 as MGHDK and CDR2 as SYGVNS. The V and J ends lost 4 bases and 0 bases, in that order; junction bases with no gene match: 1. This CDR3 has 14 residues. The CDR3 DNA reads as TGTGCCAGCAGTGGTAGCGGGAGCACAGATACGCAGTATTTT. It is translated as CASSGSGSTDTQYF.

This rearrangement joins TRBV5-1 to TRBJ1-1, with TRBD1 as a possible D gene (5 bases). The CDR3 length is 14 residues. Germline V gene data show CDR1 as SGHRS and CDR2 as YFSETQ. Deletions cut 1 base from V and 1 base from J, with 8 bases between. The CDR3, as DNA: TGCGCCAGCAGCTTGATGGGGCGGAACACTGAAGCTTTCTTT. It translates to CASSLMGRNTEAFF.

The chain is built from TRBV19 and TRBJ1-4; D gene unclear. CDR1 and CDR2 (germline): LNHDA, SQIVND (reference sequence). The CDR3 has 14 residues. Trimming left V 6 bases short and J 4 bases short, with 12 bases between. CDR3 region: CASRPRRNNEKLFF. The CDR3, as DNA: TGTGCCAGTAGGCCCCGACGGAATAATGAAAAACTGTTTTTT.

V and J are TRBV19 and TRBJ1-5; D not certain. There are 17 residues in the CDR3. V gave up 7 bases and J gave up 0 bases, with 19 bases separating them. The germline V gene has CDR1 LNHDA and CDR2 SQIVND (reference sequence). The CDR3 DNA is TGTGCCAGTACAAAAAAGGGTGGCAGAGATAGCAATCAGCCCCAGCATTTT. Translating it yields CASTKKGGRDSNQPQHF.

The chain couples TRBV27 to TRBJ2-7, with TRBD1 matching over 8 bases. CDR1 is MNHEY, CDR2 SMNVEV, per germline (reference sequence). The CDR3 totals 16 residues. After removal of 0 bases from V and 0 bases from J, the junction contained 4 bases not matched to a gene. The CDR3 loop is CASSLSQGAVSYEQYF. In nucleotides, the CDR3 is TGTGCCAGCAGTTTATCTCAGGGGGCCGTCTCCTACGAGCAGTACTTC.

DNA for the CDR3: TGCGCCAGCAGCCATCAGGGGGCTGTCTACGAGCAGTACTTC. It translates to CASSHQGAVYEQYF. The chain recombines TRBV4-1 with TRBJ2-7; 8 nucleotides agree with TRBD1. Losses at the gene ends were 3 bases for V and 3 bases for J; bases not matched to a gene: 4. The CDR3 has 14 amino acids. Germline V gene lookup returns CDR1 MGHRA and CDR2 YSYEKL.

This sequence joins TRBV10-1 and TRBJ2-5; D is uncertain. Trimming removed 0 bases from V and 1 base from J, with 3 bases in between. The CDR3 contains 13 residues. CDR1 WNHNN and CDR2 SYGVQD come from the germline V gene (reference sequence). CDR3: CASSESLQETQYF. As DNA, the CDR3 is TGCGCCAGCAGTGAGTCGCTCCAAGAGACCCAGTACTTC.

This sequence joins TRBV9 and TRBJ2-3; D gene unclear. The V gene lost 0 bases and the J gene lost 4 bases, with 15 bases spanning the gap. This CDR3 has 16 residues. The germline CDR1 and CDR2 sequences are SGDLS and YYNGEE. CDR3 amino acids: CASSVGPTAASDTQYF. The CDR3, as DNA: TGTGCCAGCAGCGTAGGCCCCACCGCGGCCTCAGATACGCAGTATTTT.

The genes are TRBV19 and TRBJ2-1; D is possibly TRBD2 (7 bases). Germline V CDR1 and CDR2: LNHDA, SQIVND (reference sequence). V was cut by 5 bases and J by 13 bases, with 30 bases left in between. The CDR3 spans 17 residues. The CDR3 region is CASSWDYPSIYNGTQFF. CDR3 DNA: TGTGCCAGTAGTTGGGACTATCCGTCAATCTACAATGGGACACAGTTCTTC.

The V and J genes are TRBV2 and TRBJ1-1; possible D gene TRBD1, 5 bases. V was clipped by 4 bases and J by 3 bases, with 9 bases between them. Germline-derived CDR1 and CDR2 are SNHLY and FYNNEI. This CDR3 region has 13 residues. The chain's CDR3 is CASSGGRYTEAFF. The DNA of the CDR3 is TGTGCCAGCAGTGGGGGGAGATACACTGAAGCTTTCTTT.

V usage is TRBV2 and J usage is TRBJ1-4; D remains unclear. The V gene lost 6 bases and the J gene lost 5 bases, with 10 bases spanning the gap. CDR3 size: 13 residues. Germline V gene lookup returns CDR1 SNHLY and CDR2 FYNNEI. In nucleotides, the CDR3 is TGTGCCAGCAGATACCAGTGGAATGAAAAACTGTTTTTT. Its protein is CASRYQWNEKLFF.

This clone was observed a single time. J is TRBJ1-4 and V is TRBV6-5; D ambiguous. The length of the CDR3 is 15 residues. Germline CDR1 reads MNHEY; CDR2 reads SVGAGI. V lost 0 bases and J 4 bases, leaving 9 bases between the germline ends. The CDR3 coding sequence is TGTGCCAGCAGTTACTCGGGGAGCTTTAATGAAAAACTGTTTTTT. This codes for CASSYSGSFNEKLFF.

The CDR3 protein is CASSDGARTATYEQYF. The CDR3 DNA follows: TGTGCCAGCAGTGATGGGGCCAGGACAGCTACCTACGAGCAGTACTTC. The chain links TRBV25-1 to TRBJ2-7, with a possible D match to TRBD1 (6 bases). Germline CDR1 reads MGHDK; CDR2 reads SYGVNS. With 3 bases removed from V and 2 bases from J, the gap between germline ends came to 17 bases. CDR3 length: 16 amino acids.

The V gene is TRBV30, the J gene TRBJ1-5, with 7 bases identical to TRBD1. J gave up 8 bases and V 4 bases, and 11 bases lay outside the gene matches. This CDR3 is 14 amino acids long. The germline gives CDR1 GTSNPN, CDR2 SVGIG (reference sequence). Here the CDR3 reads CAWNRGPRREPQHF. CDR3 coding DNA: TGTGCCTGGAACAGGGGTCCCAGGCGAGAGCCCCAGCATTTT.

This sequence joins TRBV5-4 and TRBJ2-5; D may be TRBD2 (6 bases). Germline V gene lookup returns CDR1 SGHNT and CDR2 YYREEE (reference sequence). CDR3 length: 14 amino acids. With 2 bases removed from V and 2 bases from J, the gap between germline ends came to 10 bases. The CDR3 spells CASSFRERQETQYF. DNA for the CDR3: TGTGCCAGCAGCTTCCGGGAGAGACAAGAGACCCAGTACTTC.

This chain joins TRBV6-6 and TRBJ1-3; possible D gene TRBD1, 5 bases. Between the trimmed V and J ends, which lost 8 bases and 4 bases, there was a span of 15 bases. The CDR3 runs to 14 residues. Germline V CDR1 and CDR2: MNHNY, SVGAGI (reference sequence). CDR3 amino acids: CASGSGMSGNTIYF. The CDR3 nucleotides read TGTGCCAGCGGGTCAGGGATGTCCGGAAACACCATATATTTT.

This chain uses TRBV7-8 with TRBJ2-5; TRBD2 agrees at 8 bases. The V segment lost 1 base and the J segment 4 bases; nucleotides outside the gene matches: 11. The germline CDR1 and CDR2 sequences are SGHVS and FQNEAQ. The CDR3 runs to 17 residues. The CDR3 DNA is TGTGCCAGCAGCTTAGATTTTCGAGCGGGAGACCCAGAGACCCAGTACTTC. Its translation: CASSLDFRAGDPETQYF.

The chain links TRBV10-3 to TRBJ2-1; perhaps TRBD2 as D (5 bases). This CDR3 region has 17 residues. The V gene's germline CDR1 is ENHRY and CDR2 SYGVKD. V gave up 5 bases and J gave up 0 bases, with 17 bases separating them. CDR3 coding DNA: TGTGCCATCAGTCCAATTACTAGACGGAGCTCCTACAATGAGCAGTTCTTC. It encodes CAISPITRRSSYNEQFF.

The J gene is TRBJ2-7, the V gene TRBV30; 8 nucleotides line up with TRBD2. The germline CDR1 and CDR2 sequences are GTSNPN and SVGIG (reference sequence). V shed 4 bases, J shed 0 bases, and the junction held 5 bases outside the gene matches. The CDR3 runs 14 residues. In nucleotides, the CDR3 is TGTGCCTGGACTCTAGCGGGTAGCTCCTACGAGCAGTACTTC. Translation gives CAWTLAGSSYEQYF. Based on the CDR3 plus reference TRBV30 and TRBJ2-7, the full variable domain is SQTIHQWPATLVQPVGSPLSLECTVEGTSNPNLYWYRQAAGRGLQLLFYSVGIGQISSEVPQNLSASRPQDRQFILSSKKLLLSDSGFYLCAWTLAGSSYEQYFGPGTRLTVT.

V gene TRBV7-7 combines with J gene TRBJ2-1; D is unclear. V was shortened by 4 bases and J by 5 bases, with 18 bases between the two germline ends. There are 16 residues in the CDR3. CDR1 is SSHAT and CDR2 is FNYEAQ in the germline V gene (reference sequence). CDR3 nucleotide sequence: TGTGCCAGCAGCTCTCAACCCGGGTCTAGTGACAATGAGCAGTTCTTC. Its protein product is CASSSQPGSSDNEQFF.

CDR3 coding DNA: TGTGCCTATACAGGGACCCAGCACGCCTACGAGCAGTACTTC. This translates into CAYTGTQHAYEQYF. The V gene is TRBV30, the J gene TRBJ2-7, with D possibly matching TRBD1 (6 bases). Trimming shortened V by 7 bases and J by 2 bases, and 18 bases separated the two germline ends. There are 14 residues in the CDR3. The germline CDR1 and CDR2 sequences are GTSNPN and SVGIG (reference sequence).

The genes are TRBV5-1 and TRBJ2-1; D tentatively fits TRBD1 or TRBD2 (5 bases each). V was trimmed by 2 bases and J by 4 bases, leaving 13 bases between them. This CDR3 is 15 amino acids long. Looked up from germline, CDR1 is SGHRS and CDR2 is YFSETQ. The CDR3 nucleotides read TGCGCCAGCAGCTTACTGGGGGTGGGTTACAATGAGCAGTTCTTC. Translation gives CASSLLGVGYNEQFF.

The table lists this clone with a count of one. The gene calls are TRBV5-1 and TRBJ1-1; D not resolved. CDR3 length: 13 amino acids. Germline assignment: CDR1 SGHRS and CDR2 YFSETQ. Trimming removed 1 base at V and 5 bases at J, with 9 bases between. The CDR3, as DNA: TGCGCCAGCAGCTTGACGGTAGGGACTGAAGCTTTCTTT. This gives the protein CASSLTVGTEAFF.